These T cell receptor beta chains were read from a single sample in a study of blood T cell repertoires in COVID-19. Clones were sequenced by immunoSEQ multiplex PCR, and TCRdb holds only the in-frame ones, with some missing. The sample holds fewer than 500,000 clones; about 85% are singletons and the top ten take 0.7%. The sample taken for sequencing was PBMCs or T cells enriched from blood (not recorded which). The receptors were sampled from a young woman who had recovered from COVID-19. The CDR3 runs from the conserved cysteine through the conserved F or W. The D gene is left open where the match is weak. A clone size is listed for some rows: how often the clone was seen (once, few, many), or a class if it is expanded.

j_gene | d_gene | abundance | v_gene | len | CDR3aa | CDR3nt
TRBJ2-2 | TRBD1 | NA | TRBV15 | 16 | CATSSDDREAAGELFF | TGTGCCACCAGCAGCGACGACAGGGAAGCTGCCGGGGAGCTGTTTTTT
TRBJ1-5 | NA | NA | TRBV1 | 19 | CTSSPTIDREGVTNQPQHF | TGCACCAGCAGCCCCACCATCGACAGGGAAGGTGTGACCAATCAGCCCCAGCATTTT
TRBJ2-1 | NA | once | TRBV5-1 | 11 | CASSPGGQKFF | TGCGCCAGCAGCCCGGGGGGACAAAAGTTCTTC
TRBJ1-6 | NA | NA | TRBV12-3/TRBV12-4 | 13 | CASSLGNSLPLHF | TGTGCCAGCAGTTTAGGAAACTCACTACCCCTCCACTTT
TRBJ2-5 | NA | NA | TRBV5-1 | 15 | CASSTSGGEEETQYF | TGCGCCAGCAGCACCTCCGGCGGGGAGGAGGAGACCCAGTACTTC
TRBJ1-1 | NA | NA | TRBV5-1 | 15 | CASRQMPVGDTEAFF | TGCGCCAGCAGGCAAATGCCAGTAGGAGACACTGAAGCTTTCTTT
TRBJ2-7 | NA | NA | TRBV10-3 | 15 | CAISVGGTETYEQYF | TGTGCCATCAGTGTTGGGGGGACGGAGACCTACGAGCAGTACTTC
TRBJ1-3 | TRBD1 | few | TRBV7-2 | 16 | CASSDPGQGFGNTIYF | TGTGCCAGCAGCGATCCGGGACAGGGATTTGGAAACACCATATATTTT
TRBJ1-3 | NA | NA | TRBV10-1 | 13 | CASSRDRQDTIYF | TGCGCCAGCAGCCGGGATCGGCAGGACACCATATATTTT
TRBJ2-7 | NA | few | TRBV2 | 15 | CASSESTGSLYEQYF | TGTGCCAGCAGTGAATCTACGGGAAGCCTCTACGAGCAGTACTTC
TRBJ2-2 | TRBD2 | once | TRBV7-6 | 17 | CASDPSGGFLNTGELFF | TGTGCCAGCGACCCTAGCGGGGGGTTCCTGAACACCGGGGAGCTGTTTTTT
TRBJ2-2 | NA | few | TRBV19 | 13 | CASTRTDTGELFF | TGTGCCAGTACCCGGACTGACACCGGGGAGCTGTTTTTT
TRBJ1-5 | TRBD1 | NA | TRBV10-3 | 16 | CAISDTGTGGNQPQHF | TGTGCCATCAGTGATACGGGGACAGGGGGCAATCAGCCCCAGCATTTT
TRBJ2-2 | NA | NA | TRBV14 | 17 | CASSRYEGRGGGGELFF | TGTGCCAGCAGCCGGTACGAGGGCCGCGGTGGTGGCGGGGAGCTGTTTTTT
TRBJ1-3 | NA | NA | TRBV25-1 | 16 | CASSPSGAFSGNTIYF | TGTGCCAGCAGTCCCTCAGGGGCGTTCTCTGGAAACACCATATATTTT
TRBJ2-1 | TRBD2 | NA | TRBV5-1 | 15 | CASTPGGGNYNEQFF | TGCGCCAGCACCCCCGGGGGGGGCAACTACAATGAGCAGTTCTTC
TRBJ2-5 | NA | NA | TRBV5-1 | 14 | CASSLVGVQETQYF | TGCGCCAGCAGCTTGGTCGGGGTCCAAGAGACCCAGTACTTC
TRBJ2-7 | NA | NA | TRBV30 | 12 | CAWSVAAYEQYF | TGTGCCTGGAGTGTGGCGGCCTACGAGCAGTACTTC
TRBJ1-1 | NA | NA | TRBV3-1/TRBV3-2 | 15 | CASSPTGLRNTEAFF | TGTGCCAGCAGCCCTACAGGGTTGAGGAACACTGAAGCTTTCTTT
TRBJ1-1 | NA | NA | TRBV12-5 | 13 | CASGPRAGTEAFF | TGTGCTAGTGGCCCTCGGGCAGGGACTGAAGCTTTCTTT
TRBJ2-1 | TRBD1 | NA | TRBV28 | 11 | CAIQGVREQFF | TGTGCCATACAGGGGGTAAGAGAGCAGTTCTTC